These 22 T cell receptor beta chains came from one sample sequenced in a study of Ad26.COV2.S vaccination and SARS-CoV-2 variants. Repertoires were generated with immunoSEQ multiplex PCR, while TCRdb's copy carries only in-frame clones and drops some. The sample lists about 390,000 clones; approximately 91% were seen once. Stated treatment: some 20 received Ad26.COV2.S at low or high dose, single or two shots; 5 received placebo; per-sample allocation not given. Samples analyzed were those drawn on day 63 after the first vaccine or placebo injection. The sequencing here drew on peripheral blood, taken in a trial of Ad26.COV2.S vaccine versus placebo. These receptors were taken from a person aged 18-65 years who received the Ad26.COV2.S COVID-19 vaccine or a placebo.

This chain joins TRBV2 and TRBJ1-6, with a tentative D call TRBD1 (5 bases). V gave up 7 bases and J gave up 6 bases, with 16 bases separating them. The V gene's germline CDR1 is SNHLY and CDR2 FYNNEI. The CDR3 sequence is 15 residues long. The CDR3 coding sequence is TGTGCCAGCAAGCTTGGGGGGTCGCGTAATTCACCCCTCCACTTT. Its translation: CASKLGGSRNSPLHF.

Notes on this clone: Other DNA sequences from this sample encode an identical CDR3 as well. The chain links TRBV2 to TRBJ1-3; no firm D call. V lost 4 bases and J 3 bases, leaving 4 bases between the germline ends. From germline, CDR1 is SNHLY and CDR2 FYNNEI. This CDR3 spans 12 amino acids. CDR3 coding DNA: TGTGCCAGCAGTGCCAGTGGAAACACCATATATTTT. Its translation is CASSASGNTIYF. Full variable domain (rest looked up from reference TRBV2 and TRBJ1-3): EPEVTQTPSHQVTQMGQEVILRCVPISNHLYFYWYRQILGQKVEFLVSFYNNEISEKSEIFDDQFSVERPDGSNFTLKIRSTKLEDSAMYFCASSASGNTIYFGEGSWLTVV.

The CDR3 here is CASSQGPPGQVNTGELFF. The DNA for the CDR3 is TGCGCCAGCAGCCAAGGGCCCCCGGGACAGGTGAACACCGGGGAGCTGTTTTTT. The rearrangement uses TRBV4-1 and TRBJ2-2; TRBD1 matches 8 bases. Germline V gene lookup returns CDR1 MGHRA and CDR2 YSYEKL. V trimming: 1 base; J trimming: 1 base; junction bases outside the gene matches: 8. This CDR3 is built from 18 residues.

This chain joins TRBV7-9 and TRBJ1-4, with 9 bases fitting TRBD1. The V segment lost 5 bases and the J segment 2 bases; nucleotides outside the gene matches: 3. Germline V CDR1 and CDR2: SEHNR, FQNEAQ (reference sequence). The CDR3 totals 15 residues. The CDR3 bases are TGTGCCAGCAGCCCCGGACAGGGGACTAATGAAAAACTGTTTTTT. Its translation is CASSPGQGTNEKLFF.

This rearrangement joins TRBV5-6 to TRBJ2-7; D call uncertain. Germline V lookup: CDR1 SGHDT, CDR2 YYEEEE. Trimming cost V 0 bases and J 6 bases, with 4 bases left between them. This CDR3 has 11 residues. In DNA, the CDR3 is TGTGCCAGCAGCTTGGCAAGCGAGCAGTACTTC. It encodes CASSLASEQYF.

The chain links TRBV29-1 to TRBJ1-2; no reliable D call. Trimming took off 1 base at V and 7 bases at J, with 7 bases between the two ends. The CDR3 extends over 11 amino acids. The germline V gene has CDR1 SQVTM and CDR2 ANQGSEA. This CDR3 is CSVEAGVGYTF. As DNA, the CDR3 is TGCAGCGTTGAAGCTGGGGTTGGCTACACCTTC. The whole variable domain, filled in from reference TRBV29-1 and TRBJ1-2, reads SAVISQKPSRDICQRGTSLTIQCQVDSQVTMMFWYRQQPGQSLTLIATANQGSEATYESGFVIDKFPISRPNLTFSTLTVSNMSPEDSSIYLCSVEAGVGYTFGSGTRLTVV.

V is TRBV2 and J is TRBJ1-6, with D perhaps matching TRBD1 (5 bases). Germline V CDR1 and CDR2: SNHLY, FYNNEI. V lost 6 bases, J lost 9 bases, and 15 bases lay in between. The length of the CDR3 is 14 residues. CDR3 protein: CASSGTGGSSPLHF. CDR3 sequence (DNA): TGTGCCAGCAGCGGGACGGGGGGAAGTTCACCCCTCCACTTT.

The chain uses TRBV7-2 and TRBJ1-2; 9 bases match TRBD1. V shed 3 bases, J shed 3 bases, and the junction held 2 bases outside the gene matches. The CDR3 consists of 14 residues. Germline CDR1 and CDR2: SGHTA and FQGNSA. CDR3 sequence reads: CASSFTGGDYGYTF. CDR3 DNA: TGTGCCAGCAGCTTTACAGGGGGCGACTATGGCTACACCTTC.

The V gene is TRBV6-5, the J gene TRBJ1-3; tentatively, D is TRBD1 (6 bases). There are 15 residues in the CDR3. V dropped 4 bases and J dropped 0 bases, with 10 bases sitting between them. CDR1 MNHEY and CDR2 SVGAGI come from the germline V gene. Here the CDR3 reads CASSSGTPSGNTIYF. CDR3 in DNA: TGTGCCAGCAGTTCCGGGACACCCTCTGGAAACACCATATATTTT.

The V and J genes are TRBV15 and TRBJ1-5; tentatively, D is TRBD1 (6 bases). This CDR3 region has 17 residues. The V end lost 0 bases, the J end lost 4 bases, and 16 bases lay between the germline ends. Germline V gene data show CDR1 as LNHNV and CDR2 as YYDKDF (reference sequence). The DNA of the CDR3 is TGTGCCACCAGCAGAGATCGGAGGAGGGGGTTTAATCAGCCCCAGCATTTT. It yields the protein CATSRDRRRGFNQPQHF.

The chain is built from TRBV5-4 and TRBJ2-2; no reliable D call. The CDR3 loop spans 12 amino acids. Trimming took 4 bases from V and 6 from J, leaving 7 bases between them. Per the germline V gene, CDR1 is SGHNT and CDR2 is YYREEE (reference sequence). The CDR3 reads CASSRTAGELFF. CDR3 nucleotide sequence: TGTGCCAGCAGCCGAACAGCCGGGGAGCTGTTTTTT.

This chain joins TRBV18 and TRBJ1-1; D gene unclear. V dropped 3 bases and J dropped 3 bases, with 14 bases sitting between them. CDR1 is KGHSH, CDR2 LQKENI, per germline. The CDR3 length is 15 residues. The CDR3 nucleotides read TGTGCCAGCTCACCCAATGTCAAGTCGGACACTGAAGCTTTCTTT. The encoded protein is CASSPNVKSDTEAFF.

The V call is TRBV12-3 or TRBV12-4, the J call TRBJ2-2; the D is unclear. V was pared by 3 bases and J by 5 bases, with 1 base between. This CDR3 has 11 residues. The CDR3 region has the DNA TGTGCCAGCAGTTTTACCGGGGAGCTGTTTTTT. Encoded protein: CASSFTGELFF.

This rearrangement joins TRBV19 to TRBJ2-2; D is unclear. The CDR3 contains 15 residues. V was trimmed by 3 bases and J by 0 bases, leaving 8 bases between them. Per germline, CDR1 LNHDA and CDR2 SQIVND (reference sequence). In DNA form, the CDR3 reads TGTGCCAGTAGTATGAGTACAGCGAACACCGGGGAGCTGTTTTTT. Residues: CASSMSTANTGELFF.

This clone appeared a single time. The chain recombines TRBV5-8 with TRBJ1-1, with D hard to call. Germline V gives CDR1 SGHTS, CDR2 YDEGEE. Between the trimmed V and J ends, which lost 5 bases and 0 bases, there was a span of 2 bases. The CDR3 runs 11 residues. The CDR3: CASRLNTEAFF. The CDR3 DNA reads TGTGCCAGCAGGTTGAACACTGAAGCTTTCTTT.

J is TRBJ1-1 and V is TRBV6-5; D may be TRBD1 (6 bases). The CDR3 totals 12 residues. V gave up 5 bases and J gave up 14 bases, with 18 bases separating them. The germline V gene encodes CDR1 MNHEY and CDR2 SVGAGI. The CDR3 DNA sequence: TGTGCCAGCAGTACCTTAGGGGGGGCTGGATTCTTT. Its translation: CASSTLGGAGFF.

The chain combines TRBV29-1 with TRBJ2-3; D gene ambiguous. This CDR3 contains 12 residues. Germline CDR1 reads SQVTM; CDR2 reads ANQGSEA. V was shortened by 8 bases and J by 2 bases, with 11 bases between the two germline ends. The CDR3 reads CSFRLSTDTQYF. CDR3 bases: TGCAGCTTCCGGCTCTCCACAGATACGCAGTATTTT.

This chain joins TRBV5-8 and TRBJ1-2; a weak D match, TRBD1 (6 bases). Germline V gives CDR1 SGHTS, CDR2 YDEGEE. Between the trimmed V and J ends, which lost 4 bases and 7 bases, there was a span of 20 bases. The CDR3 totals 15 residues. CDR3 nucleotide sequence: TGTGCCAGCAGCGTAACAGGGAGGGCTCGTCGTGGCTACACCTTC. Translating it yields CASSVTGRARRGYTF.

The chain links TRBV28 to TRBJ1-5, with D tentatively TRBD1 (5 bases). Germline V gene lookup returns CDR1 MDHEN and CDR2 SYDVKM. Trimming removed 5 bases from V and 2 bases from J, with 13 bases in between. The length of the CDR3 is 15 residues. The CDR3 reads CASSRRGAGNQPQHF. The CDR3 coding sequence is TGTGCCAGCAGTCGCCGAGGGGCGGGCAATCAGCCCCAGCATTTT.

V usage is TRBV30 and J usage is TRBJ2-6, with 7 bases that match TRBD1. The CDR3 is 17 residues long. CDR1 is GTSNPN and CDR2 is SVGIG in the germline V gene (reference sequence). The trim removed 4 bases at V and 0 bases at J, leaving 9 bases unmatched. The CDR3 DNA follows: TGTGCCTGGACCCGGGACAGAACTCTCTCTGGGGCCAACGTCCTGACTTTC. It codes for CAWTRDRTLSGANVLTF.

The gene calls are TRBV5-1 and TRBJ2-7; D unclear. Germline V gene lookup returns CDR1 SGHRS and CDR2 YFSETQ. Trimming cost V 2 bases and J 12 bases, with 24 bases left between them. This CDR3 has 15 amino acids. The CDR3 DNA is TGCGCCAGCAGCTTTGGGGTCTCGCAGTTGAGTTTTCCGTACTTC. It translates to CASSFGVSQLSFPYF.

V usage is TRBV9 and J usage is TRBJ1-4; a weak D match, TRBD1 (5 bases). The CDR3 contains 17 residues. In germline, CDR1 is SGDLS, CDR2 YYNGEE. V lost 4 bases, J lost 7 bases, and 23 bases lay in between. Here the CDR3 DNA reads TGTGCCAGCAGCCGAAACTTCGGGACCGGGAGTGGTGAAAAACTGTTTTTT. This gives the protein CASSRNFGTGSGEKLFF. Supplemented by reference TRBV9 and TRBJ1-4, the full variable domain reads DSGVTQTPKHLITATGQRVTLRCSPRSGDLSVYWYQQSLDQGLQFLIQYYNGEERAKGNILERFSAQQFPDLHSELNLSSLELGDSALYFCASSRNFGTGSGEKLFFGSGTQLSVL.